A selection of T cell receptor beta chains follows, all from one sample in a study of blood T cell repertoires in COVID-19. Libraries were prepared by immunoSEQ multiplex PCR; TCRdb keeps only in-frame clonotypes and omits some of them. This table has about 160,000 clones, about four fifths appearing once. Sequences were obtained from PBMCs or T cells enriched from blood (not recorded which). The source is a woman aged 55-75 years who had recovered from COVID-19. CDR3s include the opening cysteine and the closing phenylalanine or tryptophan.

v_call | cdr3_aa
TRBV7-9 | CASSPGTGSRAIYGYTF
TRBV24-1 | CATSDSRVNSYEQYF
TRBV10-3 | CAISETKTGVSYEQYF
TRBV7-3 | CASSRGGDRGRETQYF
TRBV18 | CASSRQVNEKLFF
TRBV5-4 | CASSSTPERDRGSPLHF
TRBV9 | CASSVEARDNSPLHF
TRBV5-8 | CASSKRGGAGYNSPLHF
TRBV19 | CASINQGHQFF
TRBV19 | CASRMDTSYNSPQHF
TRBV29-1 | CSVEDRGPRYGYTF
TRBV6-5 | CASSYSRGHNQPQHF
TRBV20-1 | CSARGRGRAFF
TRBV30 | CAWRVLGTSGGLSSYNEQFF
TRBV6-1 | CASSEAVGTGMYGYTF
TRBV4-2 | CASSQVREVNGYTF
TRBV6-5 | CASSYYPAGAGELFF
TRBV2 | CASTLTGGGGADTQYF
TRBV6-5 | CASSYSLSPLHF
TRBV4-1 | CASSQEGTSGGETQYF
TRBV4-1 | CASSQSGASTDTQYF
TRBV6-5 | CASSYSQGGRDQPQHF
TRBV18 | CASSMDRGRSVLTNEKLFF
TRBV13 | CASSLGATVIHF
TRBV4-2 | CASSQGDRFTGYTF
TRBV4-1 | CASSPGDLTNEKLFF
TRBV5-5 | CASSLVAGGNYGYTF
TRBV15 | CATSPRDRGDYEQYF
TRBV7-9 | CASSTFAAGGDQETQYF
TRBV19 | CASSIRTFGTGNTIYF
TRBV19 | CASSLQRPGTGYGYTF
TRBV5-5 | CASSPRQDSNQPQHF